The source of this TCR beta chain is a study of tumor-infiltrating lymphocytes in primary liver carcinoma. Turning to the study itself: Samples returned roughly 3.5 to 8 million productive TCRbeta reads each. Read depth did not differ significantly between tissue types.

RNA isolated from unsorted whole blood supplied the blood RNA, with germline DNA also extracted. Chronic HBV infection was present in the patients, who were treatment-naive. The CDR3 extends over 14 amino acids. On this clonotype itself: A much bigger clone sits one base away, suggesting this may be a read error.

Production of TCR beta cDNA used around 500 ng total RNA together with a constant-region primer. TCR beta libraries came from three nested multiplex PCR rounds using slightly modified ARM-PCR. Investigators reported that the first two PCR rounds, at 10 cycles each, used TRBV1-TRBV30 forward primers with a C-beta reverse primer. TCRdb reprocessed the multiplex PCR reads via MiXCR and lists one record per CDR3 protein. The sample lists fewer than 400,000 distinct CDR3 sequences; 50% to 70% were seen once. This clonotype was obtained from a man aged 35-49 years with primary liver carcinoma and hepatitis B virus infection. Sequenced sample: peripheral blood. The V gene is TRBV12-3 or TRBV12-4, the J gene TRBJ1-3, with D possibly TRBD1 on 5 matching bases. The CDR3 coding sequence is TGTGCCAGCAGTAGTGGGGGGACTGGAAACATCATATATTTT. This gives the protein CASSSGGTGNIIYF.